The 17 T cell receptor beta chains reported below all come from one sample, sequenced in a study of T cell repertoires in cytomegalovirus infection. One entry per CDR3 protein results from TCRdb running MiXCR on the reads. The data show 750,000 to 950,000 distinct CDR3 sequences, with almost 30% seen just once and around 12% held by the top ten. No antigen has been assigned to these receptors. Specimen: cultured CD8+ T cells from PBMCs, collected from culture after CMV antigen stimulation. Receptors originate from a human donor in good health (CMV status not recorded). Some clones in this sample may be carry-over from other donors' samples.

This clonotype was detected only a few times. V and J are TRBV25-1 and TRBJ1-1; a weak D match, TRBD1 (6 bases). The length of the CDR3 is 14 residues. V gave up 3 bases and J gave up 3 bases, with 11 bases separating them. Germline CDR1 is MGHDK and CDR2 is SYGVNS. CDR3 bases: TGTGCCAGCAGTGACGGCAGGGGCGACACTGAAGCTTTCTTT. Protein product: CASSDGRGDTEAFF.

This clonotype was counted many times. One end of the junction is discordant with germline, which a read error may explain. DNA for the CDR3: TGTGCCAGCAGTCAAGCCCCAGGGGTGGTTTATAATGAGCAGTTCTTC. Protein: CASSQAPGVVYNEQFF. This rearrangement joins TRBV6-1 to TRBJ2-1, with D perhaps matching TRBD1 (6 bases). Germline V gives CDR1 MNHNS, CDR2 SASEGT. This CDR3 has 16 residues.

This clonotype was found many times. This sequence joins TRBV14 and TRBJ1-2; D not resolved. V was trimmed by 2 bases and J by 6 bases, leaving 16 bases between them. From germline, CDR1 is SGHDN and CDR2 FVKESK. The CDR3 has 15 amino acids. The CDR3 region is CASSQKTSGRDGYTF. The CDR3 nucleotides are TGTGCCAGCAGCCAAAAAACGTCTGGACGGGATGGCTACACCTTC.

There are many counts of this clonotype. The chain joins TRBV28 to TRBJ2-2; the match to TRBD2 covers 8 bases. CDR3 size: 14 residues. The germline V gene encodes CDR1 MDHEN and CDR2 SYDVKM. V trimming: 9 bases; J trimming: 0 bases; junction bases outside the gene matches: 3. The CDR3 DNA reads TGTGCCAGTCCGGGACTAGCGAACACCGGGGAGCTGTTTTTT. Protein product: CASPGLANTGELFF.

This chain connects TRBV10-2 to TRBJ2-2; D gene ambiguous. Trimming took off 5 bases at V and 7 bases at J, with 14 bases between the two ends. Looked up from germline, CDR1 is WSHSY and CDR2 is SAAADI. The CDR3 is made up of 14 amino acids. This CDR3 is CASSSSRTYGELFF. In nucleotides, the CDR3 is TGCGCCAGCAGTTCCTCTAGGACCTACGGGGAGCTGTTTTTT.

For the CDR3, the DNA is TGCAGATTCGGAAACACTGAAGCTTTCTTT. Translating it yields CRFGNTEAFF. The chain joins TRBV20-1 to TRBJ1-1; no firm D call. CDR1 is DFQATT and CDR2 is SNEGSKA in the germline V gene (reference sequence). The CDR3 extends over 10 amino acids.

This clonotype was recorded a few times. The rearrangement uses TRBV6-5 and TRBJ2-2; no firm D call. This CDR3 has 16 residues. The V gene's germline CDR1 is MNHEY and CDR2 SVGAGI. The V end was cut by 2 bases, the J end by 5 bases, with 15 bases between. CDR3 region: CASSYRTGPRTGELFF. CDR3 coding DNA: TGTGCCAGCAGTTACCGGACCGGTCCCAGGACCGGGGAGCTGTTTTTT.

The chain joins TRBV7-9 to TRBJ2-2; weak D call: TRBD1 (6 bases). The CDR3 spans 13 residues. CDR1 is SEHNR, CDR2 FQNEAQ, per germline (reference sequence). Between the trimmed V and J ends, which lost 8 bases and 3 bases, there was a span of 10 bases. The CDR3 nucleotides read TGTGCCAGCCCTGCAGGGGACACCGGGGAGCTGTTTTTT. Translated: CASPAGDTGELFF.

V is TRBV20-1 and J is TRBJ1-5; D call uncertain. Between the trimmed V and J ends, which lost 5 bases and 5 bases, there was a span of 10 bases. Per germline, CDR1 DFQATT and CDR2 SNEGSKA (reference sequence). The CDR3 totals 12 residues. CDR3 in DNA: TGCAGTGCTCGGGAGGGTGATCAGCCCCAGCATTTT. Residues: CSAREGDQPQHF.

This clonotype showed up just a few times. The chain uses TRBV19 and TRBJ2-7; no firm D call. The germline V and J ends were trimmed by 3 bases and 4 bases, with 16 bases remaining between them. Germline CDR1 and CDR2: LNHDA and SQIVND (reference sequence). This CDR3 has 15 residues. Here the CDR3 DNA reads TGTGCCAGTAGTATTACATCCTCGAAGGCTTACGAGCAGTACTTC. Translated: CASSITSSKAYEQYF.

This clonotype was observed once. The chain recombines TRBV7-6 with TRBJ2-7, with a tentative D call TRBD1 (6 bases). V was pared by 0 bases and J by 3 bases, with 12 bases between. The germline CDR1 and CDR2 sequences are SGHVS and FNYEAQ. The CDR3 sequence is 15 residues long. CDR3 region: CASSLAEGGVYEQYV. The CDR3 region has the DNA TGTGCCAGCAGCTTAGCGGAAGGGGGAGTCTACGAGCAGTACGTC.

The CDR3 sequence is CASRTRTAKKNTGELFF. CDR3 nucleotides: TGTGCCAGCCGGACTCGGACAGCCAAAAAGAACACCGGGGAGCTGTTTTTT. The chain joins TRBV6-5 to TRBJ2-2, with D tentatively TRBD1 (6 bases). Per the germline V gene, CDR1 is MNHEY and CDR2 is SVGAGI. The CDR3 is 17 amino acids. Trimming cost V 8 bases and J 1 base, with 20 bases left between them.

The chain employs TRBV11-2 and TRBJ1-1, with a tentative D call TRBD1 (5 bases). Germline loops: CDR1 SGHAT, CDR2 FQNNGV. The CDR3 has 17 residues. Trimming took 5 bases from V and 3 from J, leaving 22 bases between them. The CDR3 loop reads CASSRWVRGKVDTEAFF. The CDR3 region has the DNA TGTGCCAGCAGCCGGTGGGTTCGGGGGAAAGTGGACACTGAAGCTTTCTTT.

This clonotype was counted only a few times. The chain is built from TRBV12-3 or TRBV12-4 and TRBJ1-6; TRBD1 matches at 8 bases. With V trimmed by 6 bases and J by 9 bases, 10 bases remained unmatched. The length of the CDR3 is 15 residues. The CDR3 is CASSRATGGGSPLHF. The DNA for the CDR3 is TGTGCCAGCAGCCGAGCCACAGGGGGGGGTTCACCCCTCCACTTT.

The chain carries TRBV14 and TRBJ2-6; 7 positions match TRBD1. The germline CDR1 and CDR2 sequences are SGHDN and FVKESK. Losses at the gene ends were 3 bases for V and 4 bases for J; bases not matched to a gene: 9. The CDR3 sequence is 17 residues long. Here the CDR3 DNA reads TGTGCCAGCAGCCAGGACAGGTCCCTAACCGGGGCCAACGTCCTGACTTTC. It specifies CASSQDRSLTGANVLTF.

This clonotype was seen a few times. This rearrangement joins TRBV12-3 or TRBV12-4 to TRBJ1-1, with D uncertain. CDR3 length equals 11 residues. V lost 3 bases to trimming and J lost 10 bases, with 9 bases between them. This CDR3 is CASSLNGLAFF. In DNA, the CDR3 is TGTGCCAGCAGTTTGAATGGTCTAGCTTTCTTT.

This clonotype has only a few counts. V gene TRBV14 combines with J gene TRBJ2-7; a possible D gene is TRBD2 (6 bases). Trimming stripped 3 bases from V and 6 bases from J, with 21 bases between. The CDR3 spans 16 residues. Germline CDR1 and CDR2: SGHDN and FVKESK. Here the CDR3 reads CASSHLAGTASSEQYF. The DNA of the CDR3 is TGTGCCAGCAGCCATTTGGCGGGAACCGCATCCAGCGAGCAGTACTTC.